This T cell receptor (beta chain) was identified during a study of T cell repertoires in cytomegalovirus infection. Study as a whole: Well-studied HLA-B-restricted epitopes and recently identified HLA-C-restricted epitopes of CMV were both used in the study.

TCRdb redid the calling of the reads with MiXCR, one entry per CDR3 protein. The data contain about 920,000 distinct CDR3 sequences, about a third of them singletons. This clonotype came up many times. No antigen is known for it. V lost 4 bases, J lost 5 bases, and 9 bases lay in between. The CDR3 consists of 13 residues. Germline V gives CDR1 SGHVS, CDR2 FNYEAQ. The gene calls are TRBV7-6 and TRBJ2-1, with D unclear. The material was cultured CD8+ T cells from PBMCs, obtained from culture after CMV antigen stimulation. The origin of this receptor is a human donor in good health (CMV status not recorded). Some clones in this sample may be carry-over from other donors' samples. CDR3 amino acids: CASSYAPHNEQFF. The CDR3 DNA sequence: TGTGCCAGCAGCTACGCGCCTCACAATGAGCAGTTCTTC.